The TCR beta chain under discussion was sequenced for a study of blood T cell repertoires in COVID-19. Study background: Acute and convalescent COVID-19 samples came from the United States, Italy and Spain.

Trimming removed 6 bases at V and 0 bases at J, with 20 bases between. Germline V CDR1 and CDR2: MDHEN, SYDVKM. The CDR3 is 17 amino acids. Profiled with immunoSEQ multiplex PCR; TCRdb holds only in-frame clones, not every one. The sample carries some 350,000 clones, about nine tenths recorded once. The chain couples TRBV28 to TRBJ2-5; a weak D match, TRBD1 (6 bases). Sequencing was done on a sample of peripheral blood. This receptor was taken from a woman between 50 and 59 years old with COVID-19, enrolled during active disease. CDR3 DNA: TGTGCCAGCAGCCCAGGAATCCGAGGACAGAACCAAGAGACCCAGTACTTC. As protein: CASSPGIRGQNQETQYF.